One and the same sample provided the 21 T cell receptor beta chains below, sequenced in a study of blood T cell repertoires in COVID-19. Clones were read by immunoSEQ multiplex PCR, and TCRdb kept only the in-frame ones, dropping some. The profile shows approximately 280,000 clones, 85% to 90% of them singletons. The material sequenced was PBMCs or T cells enriched from blood (not recorded which). These receptors came from a woman younger than 35 with acute COVID-19.

The rearrangement joins TRBV18 to TRBJ2-7; no definite D call. The CDR3 runs to 13 residues. With 3 bases removed from V and 5 bases from J, the gap between germline ends came to 11 bases. Germline V gene sequence: CDR1 KGHSH, CDR2 LQKENI. CDR3 protein: CASSPDQVNEQYF. In nucleotides, the CDR3 is TGTGCCAGCTCACCTGATCAGGTTAACGAGCAGTACTTC.

The CDR3 is CASSLILETSDTQYF. In DNA, the CDR3 is TGTGCCAGCTCACTGATCCTCGAGACATCAGATACGCAGTATTTT. V usage is TRBV18 and J usage is TRBJ2-3; D unresolved. CDR1 is KGHSH and CDR2 is LQKENI in the germline V gene. The CDR3 has 15 residues. The V and J ends lost 4 bases and 4 bases respectively, with 15 bases between them. Looking up the rest from reference TRBV18 and TRBJ2-3 gives the full variable domain: NAGVMQNPRHLVRRRGQEARLRCSPMKGHSHVYWYRQLPEEGLKFMVYLQKENIIDESGMPKERFSAEFPKEGPSILRIQQVVRGDSAAYFCASSLILETSDTQYFGPGTRLTVL.

The chain carries TRBV5-6 and TRBJ1-5; 7 bases map to TRBD1. The ends lost 1 base at V and 3 bases at J; junction bases unmatched: 4. This CDR3 spans 15 amino acids. CDR1 is SGHDT, CDR2 YYEEEE, per germline. CDR3 coding DNA: TGTGCCAGCAGCTTGAGGGGGCACCACAATCAGCCCCAGCATTTT. Protein: CASSLRGHHNQPQHF.

This rearrangement joins TRBV21-1 to TRBJ2-7; the table assigns TRBD2, which was not confirmed against the DNA. TRBV21-1 is designated a pseudogene. This CDR3 contains 10 residues. CDR3 DNA: TGTGCCAGCAGCTTATGCGAGCAGTACTTC. This sequence encodes CASSLCEQYF.

This clone was recorded a few times. CDR3 bases: TGTGCCAGCAGTTACTCCGGCGGGAGTGCAGATACGCAGTATTTT. It yields the protein CASSYSGGSADTQYF. The chain carries TRBV6-2 or TRBV6-3 and TRBJ2-3; 7 bases match TRBD2. V lost 0 bases, J lost 4 bases, and 4 bases stayed unmatched. Looked up from germline, CDR1 is MNHEY and CDR2 is SVGEGT. The CDR3 is 15 amino acids.

The gene calls are TRBV5-1 and TRBJ1-4; D is perhaps TRBD1 (6 bases). V was clipped by 0 bases and J by 4 bases, with 13 bases between them. The CDR3 covers 16 residues. Germline CDR1 is SGHRS and CDR2 is YFSETQ. The CDR3 protein is CASSLVPGQINEKLFF. The CDR3 DNA reads TGCGCCAGCAGCTTGGTACCCGGACAGATTAATGAAAAACTGTTTTTT.

The chain combines TRBV28 with TRBJ2-3, with unresolved D. V lost 8 bases to trimming and J lost 7 bases, with 13 bases between them. CDR1 is MDHEN and CDR2 is SYDVKM in the germline V gene. This CDR3 has 12 residues. The CDR3: CASVGSIHTQYF. In nucleotides, the CDR3 is TGTGCCAGCGTTGGTAGCATCCATACGCAGTATTTT.

This chain uses TRBV5-1 with TRBJ2-3; 10 bases fit TRBD2. The junction had 4 bases not matched to a gene; V was cut back by 6 bases and J by 3 bases. The germline CDR1 and CDR2 sequences are SGHRS and YFSETQ. The CDR3 extends over 14 amino acids. The CDR3 sequence: CASTGTSATDTQYF. The CDR3 DNA reads TGCGCCAGCACCGGGACTAGCGCGACAGATACGCAGTATTTT.

This clone was detected once. The gene calls are TRBV25-1 and TRBJ1-2; 8 nucleotides match TRBD1. J gave up 0 bases and V 2 bases, and 5 bases lay outside the gene matches. Per the germline V gene, CDR1 is MGHDK and CDR2 is SYGVNS. CDR3 size: 16 residues. CDR3 DNA: TGTGCCAGCAGTGAACCCGGGACAGGCCCTAACTATGGCTACACCTTC. Translating gives CASSEPGTGPNYGYTF.

V is TRBV27 and J is TRBJ1-2; 7 positions agree with TRBD1. CDR1 is MNHEY and CDR2 is SMNVEV in the germline V gene (reference sequence). The CDR3 has 12 amino acids. J was trimmed by 5 bases and V by 5 bases; bases with no gene match: 2. The CDR3 loop is CASSDREYGYTF. In DNA form, the CDR3 reads TGTGCCAGCAGTGACAGGGAATATGGCTACACCTTC.

This clone was detected once. The chain couples TRBV5-1 to TRBJ2-7; 10 nucleotides line up with TRBD1. The germline CDR1 and CDR2 sequences are SGHRS and YFSETQ. The CDR3 covers 15 residues. V was pared by 4 bases and J by 3 bases, with 7 bases of the junction left unmatched. As DNA, the CDR3 is TGCGCCAGCAGCCCGACAGGGGGCGGGGGCTACGAGCAGTACTTC. Protein product: CASSPTGGGGYEQYF.

As for this clone: At one end the junction does not follow the germline gene, possibly because of a read error. CDR3 in DNA: TGTGCCACTAGCAGAGGGGTAGGGAGTTCCCCCTACAATGAGCAGTTCTTC. Translating it yields CATSRGVGSSPYNEQFF. This chain links TRBV15 with TRBJ2-1; D is perhaps TRBD1 or TRBD2 (5 bases each). The CDR3 has 17 residues. Germline V lookup: CDR1 LNHNV, CDR2 YYDKDF (reference sequence).

The genes are TRBV7-9 and TRBJ2-7; 10 nucleotides match TRBD2. CDR3 length: 15 residues. V shed 2 bases and J 6 bases; nucleotides not matched to a gene: 7. The germline V gene has CDR1 SEHNR and CDR2 FQNEAQ (reference sequence). The DNA of the CDR3 is TGTGCCAGCAGCTTATTGGGGGTAGCGGGAGGCGAGCAGTACTTC. Its translation is CASSLLGVAGGEQYF.

The chain carries TRBV29-1 and TRBJ2-7; D may be TRBD1 (6 bases). The germline CDR1 and CDR2 sequences are SQVTM and ANQGSEA. The germline V and J ends were trimmed by 3 bases and 2 bases, with 11 bases remaining between them. The CDR3 length is 13 residues. Here the CDR3 reads CSVEEDRAYEQYF. CDR3 nucleotides: TGCAGCGTTGAGGAGGACAGAGCCTACGAGCAGTACTTC.

This clone was detected once. The J gene is TRBJ2-1, the V gene TRBV10-1, with D unresolved. Deletions cut 5 bases from V and 9 bases from J, with 17 bases between. Germline-derived CDR1 and CDR2 are WNHNN and SYGVQD (reference sequence). This CDR3 has 14 amino acids. Written as DNA, the CDR3 is TGCGCCAGCAGTTCCCTACTAACTTTGGGTGAGCAGTTCTTC. It translates to CASSSLLTLGEQFF.

The J gene is TRBJ1-1, the V gene TRBV7-2; tentatively, D is TRBD1 (5 bases). Trimming shortened V by 2 bases and J by 4 bases, and 20 bases separated the two germline ends. CDR3 length equals 17 residues. CDR1 is SGHTA and CDR2 is FQGNSA in the germline V gene. CDR3 DNA sequence: TGTGCCAGCAGCTTAAGAGGTGGGGGAGGGAGGGGCACTGAAGCTTTCTTT. Protein sequence: CASSLRGGGGRGTEAFF.

V usage is TRBV6-5 and J usage is TRBJ2-7, with 8 bases matching TRBD2. Germline V lookup: CDR1 MNHEY, CDR2 SVGAGI. This CDR3 region has 16 residues. V was clipped by 2 bases and J by 4 bases; unmatched bases: 10. CDR3 in DNA: TGTGCCAGCAGTTACGGAAGCGGGAGAGGGGGATACGAGCAGTACTTC. Translating it yields CASSYGSGRGGYEQYF.

This clone has just one count. This chain uses TRBV3-1 (or the pseudogene TRBV3-2) with TRBJ1-1, with unresolved D. Trimming cost V 1 base and J 10 bases, with 13 bases left between them. Germline V gives CDR1 LGHDT, CDR2 YNNKEL (reference sequence). CDR3 size: 13 residues. The CDR3 nucleotides read TGTGCCAGCAGCCAAGTATTCGGTTATGGAGCTTTCTTT. It specifies CASSQVFGYGAFF.

V gene TRBV5-1 combines with J gene TRBJ1-3, with 7 bases lining up with TRBD1. Germline V CDR1 and CDR2: SGHRS, YFSETQ. Germline trimming cut 3 bases from V and 1 base from J; bases unmatched to any gene: 7. The CDR3 length is 16 residues. The CDR3 sequence is CASSSGQTFSGNTIYF. CDR3 bases: TGCGCCAGCAGCTCGGGACAGACCTTTTCTGGAAACACCATATATTTT.

In this sample, this clone turned up once. CDR3 in DNA: TGCGCCAGCAGCCAAACAGAGAATCAGCCCCAGCATTTT. Translation gives CASSQTENQPQHF. V and J are TRBV4-1 and TRBJ1-5; D is undetermined. The CDR3 sequence is 13 residues long. Trimming cost V 2 bases and J 4 bases, with 6 bases left between them. Germline lookup yields CDR1 MGHRA and CDR2 YSYEKL.

This chain joins TRBV5-1 and TRBJ1-2, with 8 positions matching TRBD1. J gave up 8 bases and V 0 bases, and 6 bases lay outside the gene matches. The CDR3 length is 14 residues. Per the germline V gene, CDR1 is SGHRS and CDR2 is YFSETQ. CDR3 nucleotides: TGCGCCAGCAGCTTGGTGCCGGGGACAGGCGGCTACACCTTC. Amino acids: CASSLVPGTGGYTF.